The 20 T cell receptor beta chains below come from one sample, sequenced in a study of tumor-infiltrating lymphocytes in primary liver carcinoma. A constant-region primer primed TCR beta cDNA synthesis from roughly 500 ng of total RNA. Three rounds of nested multiplex PCR with slightly modified ARM-PCR produced TCR beta libraries. A C-beta reverse primer was combined with TRBV1-TRBV30 forward primers in the first two PCR rounds, and each round had around 11 cycles. TCRdb re-analysed the multiplex PCR reads in MiXCR, keeping a single row per CDR3 protein. Found here are approximately 320,000 distinct CDR3 sequences, 50% to 60% of them singletons; the top ten hold 15% to 20%. Blood RNA was derived from unsorted whole blood, and germline DNA was extracted too. What was sequenced was peripheral blood. These receptors all come from a woman in her 30s with primary liver carcinoma and hepatitis B virus infection.

About this clonotype itself: This sequence may be a read error, since a much larger clone differs from it by one base. CDR3: CASSRRDNCGYTF. CDR3 nucleotide sequence: TGTGCCAGCAGTCGAAGGGATAACTGTGGCTACACCTTC. V is TRBV12-3 or TRBV12-4 and J is TRBJ1-2; D remains unclear. CDR3 length: 13 amino acids.

The sample holds many counts of this clonotype. The chain combines TRBV6-1 with TRBJ2-2, with D perhaps matching TRBD2 (6 bases). The germline CDR1 and CDR2 sequences are MNHNS and SASEGT. V gave up 3 bases and J gave up 6 bases, with 11 bases separating them. The CDR3 contains 14 residues. The CDR3 DNA sequence: TGTGCCAGCAGTGACCTAGCGAAGTCCGGGGAGCTGTTTTTT. Its translation: CASSDLAKSGELFF.

This clonotype was picked up a small number of times. The V call is TRBV6-5, the J call TRBJ2-7; 9 bases map to TRBD2. From germline, CDR1 is MNHEY and CDR2 SVGAGI. The ends lost 7 bases at V and 7 bases at J; junction bases unmatched: 17. The length of the CDR3 is 16 residues. The CDR3 loop reads CASTDKLAGQIGEQYF. The CDR3 nucleotides read TGTGCCAGCACCGACAAACTAGCGGGCCAGATTGGGGAGCAGTACTTC.

Concerning this clonotype itself: A much larger clone differs by one base, so this may be a read error. No conserved phenylalanine or tryptophan ends this CDR3, so it is likely a read error. Because the CDR3's place on the DNA is in doubt, the DNA is left out and the CDR3 is given as listed by TCRdb. The rearrangement uses TRBV29-1 and TRBJ2-5. The CDR3 adds up to 13 amino acids, both ends counted. The germline CDR1 and CDR2 sequences are SQVTM and ANQGSEA. This chain's CDR3 is CSVFLAVQETQYS.

The chain carries TRBV5-6 and TRBJ2-1; D possibly uses TRBD1 or TRBD2 (5 bases each). V shed 10 bases and J shed 9 bases, with 20 bases lying between them. CDR1 SGHDT and CDR2 YYEEEE come from the germline V gene. The CDR3 length is 13 residues. The CDR3 loop reads CAYRGGGGGEQFF. DNA of the CDR3: TGTGCCTATCGGGGCGGTGGTGGGGGTGAGCAGTTCTTC.

Concerning this clonotype itself: This could be a read error, since a much larger clone is one nucleotide away. This chain joins TRBV4-3 and TRBJ1-2; D is perhaps TRBD1 (5 bases). Trimming shortened V by 6 bases and J by 8 bases, and 22 bases separated the two germline ends. The CDR3 has 15 residues. Germline V CDR1 and CDR2: LGHNA, YSLEER. The CDR3 here is CASSSVGQGTQGYTF. The CDR3 DNA follows: TGCGCCAGCAGTTCAGTCGGCCAGGGAACTCAAGGCTACACCTTC.

This chain connects TRBV10-2 to TRBJ1-5; D perhaps matches TRBD1 (6 bases). Germline V lookup: CDR1 WSHSY, CDR2 SAAADI. Trimming pared 5 bases from V and 7 bases from J, leaving 15 bases between. The length of the CDR3 is 14 residues. CDR3 in amino acids: CASSTYREGQPQHF. CDR3 bases: TGCGCCAGCAGTACTTACAGGGAGGGACAGCCCCAGCATTTT.

Details on this clonotype: A much bigger clone sits one base away, suggesting this may be a read error. V is TRBV14 and J is TRBJ2-7; D call uncertain. Germline lookup yields CDR1 SGHDN and CDR2 FVKESK. The CDR3 has 10 amino acids. The CDR3 region is CARAAYEQCF. The CDR3 DNA sequence: TGTGCCAGGGCTGCCTACGAGCAGTGCTTC.

The chain uses TRBV10-3 and TRBJ2-7; 9 bases fit TRBD1. This CDR3 has 16 amino acids. The ends lost 6 bases at V and 2 bases at J; junction bases unmatched: 11. Germline V gene lookup returns CDR1 ENHRY and CDR2 SYGVKD. CDR3 coding DNA: TGTGCCATCAGCCCAACAGGGGGCGGCATAACCTACGAGCAGTACTTC. Its translation is CAISPTGGGITYEQYF.

The chain uses TRBV5-1 and TRBJ2-1; D is undetermined. The V gene lost 4 bases and the J gene lost 1 base, with 12 bases spanning the gap. The germline V gene has CDR1 SGHRS and CDR2 YFSETQ. The CDR3 is 15 amino acids. The CDR3 DNA reads TGCGCCAGCAGCACGGCAGCCGCTTCCTACAATGAGCAGTTCTTC. As protein: CASSTAAASYNEQFF.

Regarding this clonotype: The junction shows a germline mismatch at one end, possibly a read error. V gene TRBV12-3 or TRBV12-4 combines with J gene TRBJ2-2; 7 bases are a match to TRBD2. The CDR3 has 17 amino acids. CDR3 residues: CASSFGPGLPNTWELFF. In DNA, the CDR3 is TGTGCCAGCAGTTTCGGACCGGGACTACCGAACACCTGGGAGCTGTTTTTT.

The chain combines TRBV7-8 with TRBJ2-6, with no clear D. Germline assignment: CDR1 SGHVS and CDR2 FQNEAQ. Trimming cost V 3 bases and J 13 bases, with 10 bases left between them. This CDR3 comprises 12 residues. Written as DNA, the CDR3 is TGTGCCAGCAGCTTTGCAGGAAGGGTCCTGACTTTC. Translated, it gives CASSFAGRVLTF.

About this clonotype itself: This may be a read error, as it is one base from a much larger clone. This sequence joins TRBV29-1 and TRBJ2-4, with D perhaps matching TRBD2 (5 bases). This CDR3 has 10 amino acids. Germline V gives CDR1 SQVTM, CDR2 ANQGSEA. CDR3 amino acids: CNVGENIQYF. As DNA, the CDR3 is TGCAACGTCGGGGAGAACATTCAGTACTTC.

This clonotype was counted between two and nine times. V is TRBV12-3 or TRBV12-4 and J is TRBJ1-2; no firm D call. The CDR3 spans 14 residues. Between the trimmed V and J ends, which lost 3 bases and 7 bases, there was a span of 15 bases. The CDR3 DNA reads TGTGCCAGCAGTTTTGCCGGTCGGAACCTTGGCTACACCTTC. It yields the protein CASSFAGRNLGYTF.

Of note for this clonotype: The junction shows a germline mismatch at one end, possibly a read error. The gene calls are TRBV6-1 and TRBJ2-1; D is undetermined. The CDR3 loop spans 11 amino acids. Germline V gives CDR1 MNHNS, CDR2 SASEGT. The CDR3 nucleotides read TGTGCAAGCAGCGACCCCTATGAGCTGTTCTTC. As protein: CASSDPYELFF.

A remark on this clonotype: Here the CDR3 omits its conserved ending phenylalanine or tryptophan, so a read error is the likely source. The chain combines TRBV11-2 with TRBJ2-1; D call uncertain. Germline V lookup: CDR1 SGHAT, CDR2 FQNNGV. This CDR3 region has 15 residues. V was shortened by 5 bases and J by 6 bases, with 17 bases between the two germline ends. DNA of the CDR3: TGTGCCAGCAGCCTCGGCCTTAAACCCCCCAATGAGCAGTTCTTG. This sequence encodes CASSLGLKPPNEQFL.

As to this clonotype: The junction departs from germline at one end; a sequencing error may be responsible. As DNA, the CDR3 is TGTGCCAGCAGTTTTTTTGACCTAGGGGTCGGCGCGAACACCGGGGGGCTGTTTTTT. Translating it yields CASSFFDLGVGANTGGLFF. V and J are TRBV6-1 and TRBJ2-2; D perhaps matches TRBD2 (6 bases). Germline V gene lookup returns CDR1 MNHNS and CDR2 SASEGT. This CDR3 is 19 amino acids long.

This clonotype has a handful of counts. This chain uses TRBV29-1 with TRBJ2-1, with D unresolved. Germline V gives CDR1 SQVTM, CDR2 ANQGSEA. The CDR3 covers 10 residues. The V end lost 4 bases, the J end lost 6 bases, and 4 bases lay between the germline ends. The CDR3 DNA sequence: TGCAGCGTTGGAGTCAATGAGCAGTTCTTC. It yields the protein CSVGVNEQFF.

A note on this clonotype: This may be a read error, as it is one base from a much larger clone. Here the CDR3 reads CARSLATSGRKYEQFF. The CDR3 DNA reads as TGTGCCAGGAGTTTAGCGACTAGCGGGAGAAAGTATGAGCAGTTCTTC. The chain uses TRBV12-3 or TRBV12-4 and TRBJ2-1, with 12 bases matching TRBD2. This CDR3 is built from 16 residues.

The chain carries TRBV11-1 and TRBJ2-2; D is ambiguous. CDR1 is SGHAT and CDR2 is FQDESV in the germline V gene (reference sequence). This CDR3 region has 12 residues. The CDR3 loop reads CVGSPITGELFF. The CDR3 DNA reads as TGTGTCGGCAGCCCGATTACCGGGGAGCTGTTTTTT.